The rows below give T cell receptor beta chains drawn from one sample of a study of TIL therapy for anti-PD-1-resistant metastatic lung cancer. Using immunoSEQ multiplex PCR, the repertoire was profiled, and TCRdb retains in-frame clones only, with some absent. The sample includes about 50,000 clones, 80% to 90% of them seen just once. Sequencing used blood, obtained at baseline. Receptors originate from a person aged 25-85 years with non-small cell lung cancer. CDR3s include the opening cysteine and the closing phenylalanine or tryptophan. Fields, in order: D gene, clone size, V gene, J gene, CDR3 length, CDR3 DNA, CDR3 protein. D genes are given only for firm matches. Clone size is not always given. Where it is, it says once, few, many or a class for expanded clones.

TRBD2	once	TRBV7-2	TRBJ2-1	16	TGTGCCAGCAGCTTAGCCGCCGGGGGGAGCGGGAGGGCAAAGTTCTTC	CASSLAAGGSGRAKFF
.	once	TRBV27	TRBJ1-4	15	TGTGCCAGCAGTTCCCTACAGGATGTTAATGAAAAACTGTTTTTT	CASSSLQDVNEKLFF
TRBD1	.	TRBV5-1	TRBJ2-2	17	TGCGCCAGCAGCTTGGTCGGGACAGGTGGCTACACCGGGGAGCTGTTTTTT	CASSLVGTGGYTGELFF
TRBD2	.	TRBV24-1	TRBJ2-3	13	TGTGCCACCAGCCCTAGCGGGGGGCGTACGCAGTATTTT	CATSPSGGRTQYF
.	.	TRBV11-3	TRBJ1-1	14	TGTGCCAGCAGCCCCGGGAGGGGGGACGCTGAAGCTTTCTTT	CASSPGRGDAEAFF
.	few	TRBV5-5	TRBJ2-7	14	TGTGCCAGCAGCTTCTGGACCCTAAAGGAAGAGCAGTACTTC	CASSFWTLKEEQYF
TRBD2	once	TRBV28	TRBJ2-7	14	TGTGCCAGCACTTCGGGGGGGGCGAGGGCCGAGCAGTACTTC	CASTSGGARAEQYF
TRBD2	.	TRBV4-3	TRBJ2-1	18	TGCGCCAGCAGCCAAGATCTTGGACTAGCGGGAGGATACAATGAGCAGTTCTTC	CASSQDLGLAGGYNEQFF
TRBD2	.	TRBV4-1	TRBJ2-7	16	TGCGCCAGCAGCCCGACCGACAGCCCTAGCGGGAGTGAGCAGTACTTC	CASSPTDSPSGSEQYF
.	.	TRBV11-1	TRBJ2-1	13	TGTGCCAGCAGCTTACTCAGGCCTAATGAGCAGTTCTTC	CASSLLRPNEQFF
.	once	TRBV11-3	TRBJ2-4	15	TGTGCCAGCAGCCGAGGAGGGAGTTCCAAAAACATTCAGTACTTC	CASSRGGSSKNIQYF
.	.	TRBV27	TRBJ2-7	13	TGTGCCAGCAGTCCGGGACTTTCATACGAGCAGTACTTC	CASSPGLSYEQYF
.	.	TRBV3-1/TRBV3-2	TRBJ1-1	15	TGTGCCAGCAGCCAAGGGGGCAGGCCGAACACTGAAGCTTTCTTT	CASSQGGRPNTEAFF
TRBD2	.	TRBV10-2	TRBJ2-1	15	TGCGCCAGCAGTGACGGGAGGGGAACCTACAATGAGCAGTTCTTC	CASSDGRGTYNEQFF
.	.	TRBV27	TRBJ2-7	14	TGTGCCAGCAGTTTATCTGCTACCTCCTACGAGCAGTACTTC	CASSLSATSYEQYF
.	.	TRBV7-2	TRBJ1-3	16	TGTGCCAGCAGCTTATCTGGGCTGCCTTCTGGAAACACCATATATTTT	CASSLSGLPSGNTIYF
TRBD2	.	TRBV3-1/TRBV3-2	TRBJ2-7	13	TGTGCCAGCAGCCGGCGGGGGGGCGACGAGCAGTACTTC	CASSRRGGDEQYF
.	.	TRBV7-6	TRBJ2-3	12	TGTGCCAGCAGCCCCGGGGTGGATACGCAGTATTTT	CASSPGVDTQYF
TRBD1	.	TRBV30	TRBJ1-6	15	TGTGCCTGGAGTGTAAGTGGGACAGGGTTTTCACCCCTCCACTTT	CAWSVSGTGFSPLHF
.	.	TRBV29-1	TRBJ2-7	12	TGCAGCGTTGGATGGGGGCGAGGCGAGCAGTACTTC	CSVGWGRGEQYF
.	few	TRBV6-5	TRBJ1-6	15	TGTGCCAGCAGTTACGCCCTACTCGGGGATTCACCCCTCCACTTT	CASSYALLGDSPLHF
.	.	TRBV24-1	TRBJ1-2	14	TGTGCCACCAGTGACCGGGACAAAAACTATGGCTACACCTTC	CATSDRDKNYGYTF
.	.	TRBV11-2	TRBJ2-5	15	TGTGCCAGCAGCTTAGGTGGGACACCCCAAGAGACCCAGTACTTC	CASSLGGTPQETQYF
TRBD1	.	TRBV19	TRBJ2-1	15	TGTGCCAGTAGCCCGAACAGGGGACCCTACAATGAGCAGTTCTTC	CASSPNRGPYNEQFF
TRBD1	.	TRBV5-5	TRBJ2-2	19	TGTGCCAGCAGCTTGGTGGGACAGGGGGCCGTAATGAACACCGGGGAGCTGTTTTTT	CASSLVGQGAVMNTGELFF
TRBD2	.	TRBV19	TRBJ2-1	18	TGTGCCAGTAGTATTTTGGCGCCCCGAGCGGGAGGGCGTAATGAGCAGTTCTTC	CASSILAPRAGGRNEQFF
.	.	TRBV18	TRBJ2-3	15	TGTGCCAGCTCACCAAATCCCTCGGGAACAGATACGCAGTATTTT	CASSPNPSGTDTQYF
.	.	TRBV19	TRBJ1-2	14	TGTGCCAGTAGCCGGGACATGTCTAACTATGGCTACACCTTC	CASSRDMSNYGYTF
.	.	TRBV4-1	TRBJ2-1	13	TGCGCCAGCAGCCAACAACTTGGTTATGAGCAGTTCTTC	CASSQQLGYEQFF
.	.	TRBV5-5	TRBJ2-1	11	TGTGCCAGCAGCCCTTACAATGAGCAGTTCTTC	CASSPYNEQFF
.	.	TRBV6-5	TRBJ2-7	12	TGTGCCAGCAGTTATGCGCGGGGCGAGCAGTACTTC	CASSYARGEQYF